This is a list of T cell receptor beta chains from one sample in a study of T cells in Graves' hyperthyroidism and ophthalmopathy. From the multiplex PCR reads, TCRdb called clonotypes with MiXCR, one entry per CDR3 protein. The repertoire includes over 500,000 distinct CDR3 sequences, 40% to 50% of them detected once, and around 47% sits in the top ten. Sequenced sample: peripheral blood or thyroid tissue (not recorded which). The source is an adult woman with Graves' disease, either hyperthyroidism or ophthalmopathy (not recorded which). The CDR3 runs from the conserved cysteine through the conserved F or W. A D gene is named only where the DNA matches it firmly. Only part of the rows carry a size: once, few, many, or a class if the clone is expanded.

TRBJ2-7 TRBV5-1 many - CASSREPSSYEQYF TGCGCCAGCAGCAGGGAGCCTTCCTCCTACGAGCAGTACTTC
TRBJ2-5 TRBV12-3/TRBV12-4 many TRBD1 CASSFATGEETQYF TGTGCCAGCAGTTTTGCGACAGGGGAAGAGACCCAGTACTTC
TRBJ2-5 TRBV11-2 many - CATKLYGQETQYF TGTGCCACGAAACTATACGGGCAAGAGACCCAGTACTTC
TRBJ1-5 TRBV4-1 many TRBD1 CASSQADRGGQPQHF TGCGCCAGCAGCCAAGCTGACAGGGGAGGGCAGCCCCAGCATTTT
TRBJ2-7 TRBV7-9 few - CASSLDGGSFTYEQYF TGTGCCAGCAGCTTAGATGGGGGTTCGTTTACCTACGAGCAGTACTTC
TRBJ1-6 TRBV25-1 - - CASSYWMRTGKSPLHF TGTGCCAGCAGTTACTGGATGAGGACGGGGAAATCACCCCTCCACTTT
TRBJ2-2 TRBV2 - - CASKPGSNTGELFF TGTGCCAGCAAACCGGGCTCGAACACCGGGGAGCTGTTTTTT
TRBJ1-2 TRBV29-1 - - CSVLAGGGRGYGYTF TGCAGCGTGCTCGCGGGGGGGGGCAGGGGCTATGGCTACACCTTC
TRBJ1-5 TRBV10-1 - TRBD1 CASSDPGQGSNQPQHF TGCGCCAGCAGTGACCCGGGACAGGGTAGCAATCAGCCCCAGCATTTT
TRBJ1-2 TRBV20-1 - - CSARDYTRDTSGDDGYTF TGCAGTGCTAGAGATTATACCCGGGACACTTCCGGGGACGATGGCTACACCTTC
TRBJ1-2 TRBV25-1 few - CASSRAGAVGGYTF TGTGCCAGCAGTCGCGCGGGCGCGGTCGGGGGCTACACCTTC
TRBJ1-2 TRBV10-3 - - CAISESFANNYGYTF TGTGCCATCAGTGAGTCGTTTGCCAATAACTATGGCTACACCTTC
TRBJ1-5 TRBV5-1 once - CASSSSSGERDEHF TGCGCCAGCAGCTCTTCTAGCGGAGAGAGAGACGAGCATTTT
TRBJ1-5 TRBV6-6 few TRBD1 CASSPDRGGQPQHF TGTGCCAGCAGTCCTGACAGGGGAGGTCAGCCCCAGCATTTT
TRBJ1-5 TRBV7-2 few - CASSLGRSQPQHF TGTGCCAGCAGCTTAGGTCGGTCCCAGCCCCAGCATTTT
TRBJ1-1 TRBV10-3 few - CAIRGLNTEAFF TGTGCCATCAGGGGTCTAAACACTGAAGCTTTCTTT
TRBJ1-3 TRBV25-1 - - CASSEYRVGGNTIYF TGTGCCAGCAGTGAGTACAGGGTGGGTGGAAACACCATATATTTT
TRBJ2-5 TRBV29-1 few - CSVLGLPEGETQYF TGCAGCGTTTTGGGGCTCCCCGAGGGGGAGACCCAGTACTTC
TRBJ2-5 TRBV4-1 many - CASSQGHRETQYF TGCGCCAGCAGCCAGGGACACCGCGAGACCCAGTACTTC
TRBJ2-5 TRBV7-1 - - CASSSAGGATQYF TGTGCCAGCAGCTCAGCCGGTGGGGCGACCCAGTACTTC
TRBJ2-1 TRBV7-3 - TRBD1 CASSPHCGQGDNEQFF TGTGCCAGCAGCCCTCATTGTGGGCAGGGGGACAATGAGCAGTTCTTC
TRBJ2-7 TRBV5-4 - TRBD2 CASSLDRTSFDEQYF TGTGCCAGCAGCTTGGATAGGACTAGCTTTGACGAGCAGTACTTC
TRBJ2-5 TRBV10-3 - - CAISEDWGGFGETQYF TGTGCCATCAGTGAAGACTGGGGAGGTTTTGGAGAGACCCAGTACTTC
TRBJ2-1 TRBV11-2 - - CASSSFHNEQFF TGTGCCAGCAGCTCCTTCCACAATGAGCAGTTCTTC
TRBJ1-2 TRBV19 once - CASRPHLAENYGYTF TGTGCCAGTAGGCCTCACTTAGCAGAAAACTATGGCTACACCTTC
TRBJ1-2 TRBV29-1 - - CSAEHQPYGYTF TGCAGCGCCGAGCACCAGCCTTATGGCTACACCTTC
TRBJ1-1 TRBV9 many TRBD1 CASSANPLGQDEAFF TGTGCCAGCAGCGCCAATCCCCTCGGACAGGATGAAGCTTTCTTT
TRBJ2-7 TRBV20-1 few - CSARQLLSSYEQYF TGCAGTGCTAGACAACTTCTAAGCTCCTACGAGCAGTACTTC
TRBJ1-1 TRBV10-3 - TRBD1 CANGQGASAEAFF TGTGCCAACGGACAGGGTGCAAGCGCTGAAGCTTTCTTT
TRBJ2-7 TRBV11-2 - TRBD2 CASSSTSVGSYEQYF TGTGCCAGCAGCTCGACTAGCGTTGGATCCTACGAGCAGTACTTC